These 6 T cell receptor beta chains share one sample of origin, sequenced in a study of OX40 agonist ivuxolimab in advanced cancers. Data came from immunoSEQ multiplex PCR; TCRdb stores just in-frame clones and leaves some out. The sample yields about 51,000 clones, approximately 91% seen once. The starting material was CD4+ or CD8+ T cells sorted from blood, obtained in a trial of the OX40 agonist ivuxolimab. The receptor source for this set is an adult with an advanced solid tumor such as melanoma, head and neck, liver or kidney cancer.

This chain connects TRBV10-3 to TRBJ2-7, with D perhaps TRBD1 (5 bases). With 4 bases removed from V and 5 bases from J, the gap between germline ends came to 15 bases. The germline gives CDR1 ENHRY, CDR2 SYGVKD. The CDR3 is 14 residues long. The CDR3 is CAISAQGRVNEQYF. The CDR3 DNA sequence: TGTGCCATCAGTGCTCAGGGAAGGGTGAACGAGCAGTACTTC.

The chain recombines TRBV4-1 with TRBJ2-1; 10 nucleotides agree with TRBD2. After removal of 0 bases from V and 4 bases from J, the junction contained 6 bases not matched to a gene. The CDR3 is 17 residues long. Germline-derived CDR1 and CDR2 are MGHRA and YSYEKL. CDR3 bases: TGCGCCAGCAGCCAAGAATCGGTAGCGGGAGGTTACAATGAGCAGTTCTTC. Encoded protein: CASSQESVAGGYNEQFF.

The genes are TRBV7-3 and TRBJ2-3; TRBD2 matches 7 bases. The CDR3 length is 16 residues. V lost 2 bases to trimming and J lost 2 bases; unmatched junction nucleotides: 7. The germline V gene encodes CDR1 SGHTA and CDR2 FQGTGA. As DNA, the CDR3 is TGTGCCAGCAGCTTATCGGCGGGAGTGTCCACAGATACGCAGTATTTT. Amino acid sequence: CASSLSAGVSTDTQYF.

This chain connects TRBV28 to TRBJ1-2, with a possible D match to TRBD1 (5 bases). V was trimmed by 5 bases and J by 6 bases, leaving 7 bases between them. CDR3 length equals 11 residues. Germline loops: CDR1 MDHEN, CDR2 SYDVKM. This chain's CDR3 is CASSAGNGYTF. The CDR3 bases are TGTGCCAGCAGTGCAGGGAATGGCTACACCTTC.

This clone has just one count. CDR3 coding DNA: TGTGCCAGCGGACAGGGGGCCTCAGAGACCCAGTACTTC. Translating gives CASGQGASETQYF. J is TRBJ2-5 and V is TRBV9, with 11 bases identical to TRBD1. Germline-derived CDR1 and CDR2 are SGDLS and YYNGEE. Losses at the gene ends were 7 bases for V and 4 bases for J; bases not matched to a gene: 3. The CDR3 consists of 13 residues.

This sequence joins TRBV11-3 and TRBJ2-2, with 8 bases fitting TRBD1. The V segment lost 4 bases and the J segment 0 bases; nucleotides outside the gene matches: 7. Germline CDR1 and CDR2: SGHNT and YENEEA. The CDR3 consists of 17 residues. The CDR3 here is CASSSLPGQANTGELFF. The CDR3 region has the DNA TGTGCCAGCAGCTCTTTGCCGGGACAGGCGAACACCGGGGAGCTGTTTTTT. The full variable domain, in which reference TRBV11-3 and TRBJ2-2 provide the parts outside the CDR3, is EAGVVQSPRYKIIEKKQPVAFWCNPISGHNTLYWYLQNLGQGPELLIRYENEEAVDDSQLPKDRFSAERLKGVDSTLKIQPAELGDSAVYLCASSSLPGQANTGELFFGEGSRLTVL.